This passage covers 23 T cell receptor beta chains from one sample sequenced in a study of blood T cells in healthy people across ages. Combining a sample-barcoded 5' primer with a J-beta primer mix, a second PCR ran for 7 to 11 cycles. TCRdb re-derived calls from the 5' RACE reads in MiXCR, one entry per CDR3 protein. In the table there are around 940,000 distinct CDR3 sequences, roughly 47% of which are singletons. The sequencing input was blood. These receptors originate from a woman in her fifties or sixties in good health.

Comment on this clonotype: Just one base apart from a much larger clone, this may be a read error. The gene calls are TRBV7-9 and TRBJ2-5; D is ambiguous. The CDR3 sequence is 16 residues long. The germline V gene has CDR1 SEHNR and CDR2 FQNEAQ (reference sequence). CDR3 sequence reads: CAGSLGSGTTQETQYF. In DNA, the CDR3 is TGTGCCGGCAGCTTAGGGTCGGGCACAACTCAAGAGACCCAGTACTTC.

The chain's CDR3 is CASSPVKTGNQPQHF. The CDR3 DNA reads as TGTGCCAGCTCACCGGTTAAAACTGGCAATCAGCCCCAGCATTTT. V is TRBV18 and J is TRBJ1-5, with unresolved D. V gave up 3 bases and J gave up 2 bases, with 11 bases separating them. CDR1 and CDR2 from the germline V gene are KGHSH and LQKENI. This CDR3 comprises 15 residues. Full variable domain (rest looked up from reference TRBV18 and TRBJ1-5): NAGVMQNPRHLVRRRGQEARLRCSPMKGHSHVYWYRQLPEEGLKFMVYLQKENIIDESGMPKERFSAEFPKEGPSILRIQQVVRGDSAAYFCASSPVKTGNQPQHFGDGTRLSIL.

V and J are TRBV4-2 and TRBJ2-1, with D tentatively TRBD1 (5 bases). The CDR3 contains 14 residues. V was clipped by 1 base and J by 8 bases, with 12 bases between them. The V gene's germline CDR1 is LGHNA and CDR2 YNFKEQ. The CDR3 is CASSQGDSLDEQFF. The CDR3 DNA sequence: TGTGCCAGCAGCCAAGGTGACAGTCTGGATGAGCAGTTCTTC.

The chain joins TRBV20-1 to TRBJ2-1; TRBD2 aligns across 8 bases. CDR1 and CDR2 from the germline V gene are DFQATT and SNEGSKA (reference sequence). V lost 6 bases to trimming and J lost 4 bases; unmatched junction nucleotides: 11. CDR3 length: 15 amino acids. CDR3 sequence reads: CSAKQPGLVYNEQFF. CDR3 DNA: TGCAGTGCCAAACAGCCGGGACTAGTTTACAATGAGCAGTTCTTC.

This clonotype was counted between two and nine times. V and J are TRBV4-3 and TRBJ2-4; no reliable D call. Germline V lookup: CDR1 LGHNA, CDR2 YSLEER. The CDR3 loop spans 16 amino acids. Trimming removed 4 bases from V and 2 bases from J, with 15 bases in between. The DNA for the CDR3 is TGCGCCAGCAGCCTCCATGGCTGGGATTCCAAAAACATTCAGTACTTC. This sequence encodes CASSLHGWDSKNIQYF.

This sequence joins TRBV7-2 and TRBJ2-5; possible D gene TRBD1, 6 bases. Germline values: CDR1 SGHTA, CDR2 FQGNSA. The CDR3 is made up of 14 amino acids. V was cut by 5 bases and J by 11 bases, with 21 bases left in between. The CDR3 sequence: CASSVQGSAPEQYF. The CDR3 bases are TGTGCCAGCAGCGTGCAGGGGAGTGCGCCGGAGCAGTACTTC. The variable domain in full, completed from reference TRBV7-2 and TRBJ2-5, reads GAGVSQSPSNKVTEKGKDVELRCDPISGHTALYWYRQSLGQGLEFLIYFQGNSAPDKSGLPSDRFSAERTGGSVSTLTIQRTQQEDSAVYLCASSVQGSAPEQYFGPGTRLLVL.

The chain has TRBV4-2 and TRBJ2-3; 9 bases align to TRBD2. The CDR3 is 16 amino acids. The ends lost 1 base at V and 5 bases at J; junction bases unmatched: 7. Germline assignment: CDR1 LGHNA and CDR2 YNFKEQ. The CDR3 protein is CASSQGPSGARDTQYF. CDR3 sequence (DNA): TGTGCCAGCAGCCAAGGTCCTAGCGGGGCCCGAGATACGCAGTATTTT.

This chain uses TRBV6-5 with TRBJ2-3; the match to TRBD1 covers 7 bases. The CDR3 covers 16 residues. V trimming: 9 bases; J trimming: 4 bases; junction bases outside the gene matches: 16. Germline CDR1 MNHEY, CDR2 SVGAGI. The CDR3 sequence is CARLNPRDSTSDTQYF. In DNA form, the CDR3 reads TGTGCCAGACTTAACCCCCGGGACAGCACCTCAGATACGCAGTATTTT.

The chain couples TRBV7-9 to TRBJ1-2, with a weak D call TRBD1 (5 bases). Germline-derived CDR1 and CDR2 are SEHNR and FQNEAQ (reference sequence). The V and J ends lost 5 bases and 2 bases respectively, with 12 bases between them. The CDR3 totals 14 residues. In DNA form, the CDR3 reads TGTGCCAGCAGCCCCGGTAGACAGAACTATGGCTACACCTTC. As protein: CASSPGRQNYGYTF.

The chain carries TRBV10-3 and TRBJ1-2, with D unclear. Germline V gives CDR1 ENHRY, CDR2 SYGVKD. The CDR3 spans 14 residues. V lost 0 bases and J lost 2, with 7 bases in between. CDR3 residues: CAISESKENYGYTF. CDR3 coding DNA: TGTGCCATCAGTGAGTCAAAGGAAAACTATGGCTACACCTTC.

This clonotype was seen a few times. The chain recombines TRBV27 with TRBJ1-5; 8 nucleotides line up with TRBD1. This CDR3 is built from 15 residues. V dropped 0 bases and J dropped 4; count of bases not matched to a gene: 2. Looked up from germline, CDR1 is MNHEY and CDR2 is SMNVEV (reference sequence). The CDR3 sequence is CASSLSGDRNQPQHF. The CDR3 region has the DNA TGTGCCAGCAGTTTATCGGGGGACAGGAATCAGCCCCAGCATTTT.

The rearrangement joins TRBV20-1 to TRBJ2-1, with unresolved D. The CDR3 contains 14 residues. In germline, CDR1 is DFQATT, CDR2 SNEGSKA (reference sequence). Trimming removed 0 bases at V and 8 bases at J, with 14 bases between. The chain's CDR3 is CSARDPRGMDEQFF. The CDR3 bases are TGCAGTGCTAGAGATCCACGAGGCATGGATGAGCAGTTCTTC.

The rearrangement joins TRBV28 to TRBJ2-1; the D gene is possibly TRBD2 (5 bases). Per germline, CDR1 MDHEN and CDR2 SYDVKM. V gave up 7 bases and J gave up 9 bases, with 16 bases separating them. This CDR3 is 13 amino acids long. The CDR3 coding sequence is TGTGCCAGCATCCGGTTGGGTGGGAGTGAGCAGTTCTTC. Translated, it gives CASIRLGGSEQFF.

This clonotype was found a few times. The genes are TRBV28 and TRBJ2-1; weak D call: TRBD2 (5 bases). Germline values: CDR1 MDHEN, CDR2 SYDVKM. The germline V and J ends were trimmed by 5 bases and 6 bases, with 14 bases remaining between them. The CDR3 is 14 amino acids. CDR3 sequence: CASSPPGYSNEQFF. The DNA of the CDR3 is TGTGCCAGCAGTCCGCCGGGATACTCCAATGAGCAGTTCTTC.

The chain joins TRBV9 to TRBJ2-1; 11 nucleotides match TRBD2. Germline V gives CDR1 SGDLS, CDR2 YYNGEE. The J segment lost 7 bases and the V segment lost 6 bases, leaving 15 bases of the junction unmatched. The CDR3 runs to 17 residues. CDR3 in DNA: TGTGCCAGCACCAAAGGAGGTACTAGCGGGAGATTGAATGAGCAGTTCTTC. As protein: CASTKGGTSGRLNEQFF.

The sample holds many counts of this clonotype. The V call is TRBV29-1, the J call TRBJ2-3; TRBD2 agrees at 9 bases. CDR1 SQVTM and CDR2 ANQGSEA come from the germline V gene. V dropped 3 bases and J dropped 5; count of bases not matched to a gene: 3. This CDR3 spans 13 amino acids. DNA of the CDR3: TGCAGCGTTGAGCGGGGGGGTCAAGATACGCAGTATTTT. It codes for CSVERGGQDTQYF.

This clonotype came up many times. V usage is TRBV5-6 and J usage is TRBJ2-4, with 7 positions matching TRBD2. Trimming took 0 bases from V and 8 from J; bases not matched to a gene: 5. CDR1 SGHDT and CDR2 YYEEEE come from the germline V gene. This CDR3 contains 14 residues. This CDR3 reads CASSLEAGRDIQYF. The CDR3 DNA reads TGTGCCAGCAGCTTGGAGGCAGGGAGGGACATTCAGTACTTC.

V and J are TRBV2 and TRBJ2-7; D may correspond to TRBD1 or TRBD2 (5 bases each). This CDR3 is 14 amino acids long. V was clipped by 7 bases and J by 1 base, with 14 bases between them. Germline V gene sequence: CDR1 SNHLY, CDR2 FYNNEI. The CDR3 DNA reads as TGTGCCAGCACTCCAGGGACGGATTCCTACGAGCAGTACTTC. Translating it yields CASTPGTDSYEQYF.

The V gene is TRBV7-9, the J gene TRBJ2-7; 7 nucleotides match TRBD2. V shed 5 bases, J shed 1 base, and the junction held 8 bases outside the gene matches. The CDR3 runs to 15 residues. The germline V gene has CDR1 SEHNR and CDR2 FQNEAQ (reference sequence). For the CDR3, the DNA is TGTGCCAGCAGCCCTTGGGAGGGAGGATCCTACGAGCAGTACTTC. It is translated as CASSPWEGGSYEQYF.

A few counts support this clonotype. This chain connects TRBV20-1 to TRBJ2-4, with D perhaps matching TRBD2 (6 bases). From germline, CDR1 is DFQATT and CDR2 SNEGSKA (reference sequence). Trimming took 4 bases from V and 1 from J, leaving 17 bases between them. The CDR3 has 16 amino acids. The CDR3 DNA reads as TGCAGTGCTACTTATCACGGGGAGGAGGCCAAAAACATTCAGTACTTC. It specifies CSATYHGEEAKNIQYF.

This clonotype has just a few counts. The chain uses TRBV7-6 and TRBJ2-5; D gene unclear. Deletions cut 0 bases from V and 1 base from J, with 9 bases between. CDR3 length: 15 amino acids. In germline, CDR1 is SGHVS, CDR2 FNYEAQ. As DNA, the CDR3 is TGTGCCAGCAGCTTAGCGCTTAACCTCCAAGAGACCCAGTACTTC. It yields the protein CASSLALNLQETQYF.

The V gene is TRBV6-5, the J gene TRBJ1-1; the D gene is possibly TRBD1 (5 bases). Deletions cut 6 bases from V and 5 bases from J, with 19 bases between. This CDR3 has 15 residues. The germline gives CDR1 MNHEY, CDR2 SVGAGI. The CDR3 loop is CASSPNGGRSTEAFF. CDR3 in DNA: TGTGCCAGCAGCCCCAATGGGGGAAGATCTACTGAAGCTTTCTTT.

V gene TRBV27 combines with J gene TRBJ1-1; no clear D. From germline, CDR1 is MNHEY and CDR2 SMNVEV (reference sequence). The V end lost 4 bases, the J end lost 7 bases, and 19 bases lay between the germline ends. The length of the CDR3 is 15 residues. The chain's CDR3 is CASSSGKGFLYEAFF. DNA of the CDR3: TGTGCCAGCAGTTCCGGCAAAGGGTTCCTTTATGAAGCTTTCTTT.